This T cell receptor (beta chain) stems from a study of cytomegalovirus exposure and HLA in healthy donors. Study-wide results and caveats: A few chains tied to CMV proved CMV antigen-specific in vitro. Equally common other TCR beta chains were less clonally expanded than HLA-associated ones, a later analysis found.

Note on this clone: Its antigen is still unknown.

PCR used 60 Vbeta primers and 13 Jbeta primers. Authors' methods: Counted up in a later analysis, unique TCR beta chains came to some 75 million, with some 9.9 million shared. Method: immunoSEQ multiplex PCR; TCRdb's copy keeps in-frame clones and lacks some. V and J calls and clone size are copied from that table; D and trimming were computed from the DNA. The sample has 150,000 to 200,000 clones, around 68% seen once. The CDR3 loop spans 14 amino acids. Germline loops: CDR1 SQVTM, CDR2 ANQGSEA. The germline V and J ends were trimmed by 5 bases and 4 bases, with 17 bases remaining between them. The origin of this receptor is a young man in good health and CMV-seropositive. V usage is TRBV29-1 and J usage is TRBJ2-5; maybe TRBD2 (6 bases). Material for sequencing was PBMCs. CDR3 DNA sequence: TGCAGCGTTTCCCCCCGACTAGTTGGAGAGACCCAGTACTTC. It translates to CSVSPRLVGETQYF.